This record concerns one T cell receptor beta chain sequence. The antigen remains unidentified. V lost 5 bases to trimming and J lost 4 bases, with 14 bases between them. CDR3 size: 15 residues. Germline V lookup: CDR1 LNHDA, CDR2 SQIVND (reference sequence). This entry belongs to a study of T cell responses to AZD1222 COVID-19 vaccine. Findings and limits, study-wide: White British people made up most donors, females outnumbered males, and clonal diversity was possibly underestimated. The peak T cell response came first, and repertoires were sampled only after it.

Sequencing was performed with immunoSEQ multiplex PCR; in TCRdb, only in-frame clones are kept and a portion is missing. This table holds 130,000 or so clones, roughly nine tenths found once. Sequencing was performed on peripheral blood, taken 28 days after the second AZD1222 dose. This receptor was identified in an adult who received the AZD1222 COVID-19 vaccine. The chain joins TRBV19 to TRBJ2-2; D is ambiguous. CDR3: CASSWASVGTGELFF. CDR3 DNA: TGTGCCAGTAGTTGGGCGAGCGTCGGCACCGGGGAGCTGTTTTTT.